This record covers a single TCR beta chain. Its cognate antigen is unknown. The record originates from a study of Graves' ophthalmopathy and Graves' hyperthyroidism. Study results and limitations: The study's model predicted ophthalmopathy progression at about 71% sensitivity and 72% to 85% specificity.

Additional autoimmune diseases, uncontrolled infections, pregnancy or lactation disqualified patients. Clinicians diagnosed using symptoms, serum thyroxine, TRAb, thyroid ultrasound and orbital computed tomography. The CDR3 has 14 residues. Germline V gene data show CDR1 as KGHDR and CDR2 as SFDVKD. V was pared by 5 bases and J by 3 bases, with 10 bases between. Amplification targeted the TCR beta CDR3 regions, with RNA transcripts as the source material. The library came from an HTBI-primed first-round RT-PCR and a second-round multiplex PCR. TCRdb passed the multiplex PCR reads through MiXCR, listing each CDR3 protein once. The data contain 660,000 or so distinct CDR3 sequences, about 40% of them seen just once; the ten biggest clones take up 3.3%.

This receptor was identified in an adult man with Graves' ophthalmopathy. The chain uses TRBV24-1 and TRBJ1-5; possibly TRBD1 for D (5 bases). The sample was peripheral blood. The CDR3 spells CATSGTLNNQPQHF. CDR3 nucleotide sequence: TGTGCCACCAGTGGGACACTTAACAATCAGCCCCAGCATTTT.